The 9 T cell receptor beta chains below were found in one sample sequenced in a study of T-cell reconstitution after alpha-beta-depleted transplantation in children. TCRbeta library preparation incorporated unique molecular identifiers. TCRdb used MiXCR to reprocess the PCR reads, holding one entry per CDR3 protein. The table lists 200,000 to 300,000 distinct CDR3 sequences, 24% of them singletons, with 4% to 5.5% in the top ten. This material consisted of PBMCs, mostly from graft donor cells, taken 360 days after TCRalphabeta/CD19-depleted stem cell transplant. Receptors were obtained from a female patient between 2 and 10 years old who had a stem cell transplant for congenital amegakaryocytic thrombocytopenia, so the T cells may come from the graft donor.

CDR3 nucleotide sequence: TGTGCCTGGGCACAGGGTGTGGACAATGAGCAGTTCTTC. It translates to CAWAQGVDNEQFF. The chain employs TRBV30 and TRBJ2-1; D is perhaps TRBD1 (6 bases). The CDR3 runs to 13 residues. Germline assignment: CDR1 GTSNPN and CDR2 SVGIG (reference sequence). The germline V and J ends were trimmed by 5 bases and 5 bases, with 13 bases remaining between them.

A few counts support this clonotype. The V call is TRBV7-2, the J call TRBJ2-7; weak D call: TRBD2 (7 bases). The V end was cut by 5 bases, the J end by 4 bases, with 12 bases between. The germline V gene has CDR1 SGHTA and CDR2 FQGNSA. This CDR3 spans 13 amino acids. The CDR3 loop is CASSRGASYEQYF. DNA for the CDR3: TGTGCCAGCAGCCGGGGGGCGTCTTACGAGCAGTACTTC.

A few counts support this clonotype. The chain couples TRBV5-4 to TRBJ2-3; a weak D match, TRBD1 (6 bases). Trimming left V 3 bases short and J 4 bases short, with 15 bases between. From germline, CDR1 is SGHNT and CDR2 YYREEE (reference sequence). This CDR3 spans 15 amino acids. This chain's CDR3 is CASSSTGTRADTQYF. The CDR3, as DNA: TGTGCCAGCAGCTCGACTGGGACAAGGGCAGATACGCAGTATTTT.

The chain has TRBV4-1 and TRBJ1-1; TRBD1 is a possible D gene (6 bases). CDR1 MGHRA and CDR2 YSYEKL come from the germline V gene. Trimming took 1 base from V and 2 from J, leaving 14 bases between them. CDR3 length equals 16 residues. CDR3 DNA: TGCGCCAGCAGCCAAGTGTTCGGGACACATAACACTGAAGCTTTCTTT. Its translation is CASSQVFGTHNTEAFF.

This clonotype was seen at least ten times. This rearrangement joins TRBV20-1 to TRBJ2-1, with D perhaps matching TRBD2 (5 bases). V lost 5 bases to trimming and J lost 0 bases, with 11 bases between them. Germline V gives CDR1 DFQATT, CDR2 SNEGSKA (reference sequence). The CDR3 is 14 amino acids. CDR3 residues: CSAEGDSSYNEQFF. The CDR3 DNA sequence: TGCAGTGCTGAGGGTGATAGCTCCTACAATGAGCAGTTCTTC.

The rearrangement uses TRBV7-9 and TRBJ2-4; unclear D gene. Trimming took off 8 bases at V and 0 bases at J, with 14 bases between the two ends. CDR1 and CDR2 from the germline V gene are SEHNR and FQNEAQ (reference sequence). The CDR3 totals 15 residues. The CDR3 coding sequence is TGTGCCAGCCCCGTCCACGGTTTAGCCAAAAACATTCAGTACTTC. Translating it yields CASPVHGLAKNIQYF.

The chain recombines TRBV4-3 with TRBJ2-3; D is unresolved. Germline CDR1 LGHNA, CDR2 YSLEER. The CDR3 is made up of 15 amino acids. Trimming removed 4 bases from V and 1 base from J, with 12 bases in between. CDR3 loop: CASSLGRARTDTQYF. CDR3 DNA sequence: TGCGCCAGCAGCCTCGGACGTGCCCGCACAGATACGCAGTATTTT.

A few counts support this clonotype. This rearrangement joins TRBV27 to TRBJ2-7; tentatively, D is TRBD1 (5 bases). The CDR3 sequence is 14 residues long. The germline gives CDR1 MNHEY, CDR2 SMNVEV (reference sequence). The V end lost 2 bases, the J end lost 3 bases, and 11 bases lay between the germline ends. Here the CDR3 reads CASSLMGQRYEQYF. The CDR3 DNA is TGTGCCAGCAGTTTAATGGGGCAGCGCTACGAGCAGTACTTC.

In its sample, this clonotype was seen a few times. The chain combines TRBV4-3 with TRBJ1-2, with TRBD1 identical over 9 bases. This CDR3 comprises 13 residues. The junction had 5 bases not matched to a gene; V was cut back by 4 bases and J by 8 bases. Germline CDR1 is LGHNA and CDR2 is YSLEER. This CDR3 is CASSLWTGEGYTF. The CDR3 DNA reads TGCGCCAGCAGCCTCTGGACAGGGGAGGGCTACACCTTC.